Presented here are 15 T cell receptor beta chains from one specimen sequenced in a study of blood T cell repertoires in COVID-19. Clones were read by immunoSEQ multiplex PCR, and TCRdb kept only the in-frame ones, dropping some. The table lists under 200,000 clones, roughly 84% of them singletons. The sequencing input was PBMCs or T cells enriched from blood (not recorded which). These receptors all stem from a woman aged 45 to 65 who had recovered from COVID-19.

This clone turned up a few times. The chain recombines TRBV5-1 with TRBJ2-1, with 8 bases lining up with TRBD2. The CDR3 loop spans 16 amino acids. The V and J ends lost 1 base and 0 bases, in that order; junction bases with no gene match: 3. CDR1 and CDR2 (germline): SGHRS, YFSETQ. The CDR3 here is CASSLTGTSSYNEQFF. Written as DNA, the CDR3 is TGCGCCAGCAGCTTGACCGGGACTAGCTCCTACAATGAGCAGTTCTTC.

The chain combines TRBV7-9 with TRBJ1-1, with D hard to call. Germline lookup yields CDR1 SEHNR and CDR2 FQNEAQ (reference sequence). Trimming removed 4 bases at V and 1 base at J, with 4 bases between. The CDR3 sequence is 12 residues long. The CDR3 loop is CASSWQNTEAFF. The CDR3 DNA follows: TGTGCCAGCAGCTGGCAGAACACTGAAGCTTTCTTT. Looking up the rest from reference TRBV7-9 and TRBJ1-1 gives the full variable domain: DTGVSQNPRHKITKRGQNVTFRCDPISEHNRLYWYRQTLGQGPEFLTYFQNEAQLEKSRLLSDRFSAERPKGSFSTLEIQRTEQGDSAMYLCASSWQNTEAFFGQGTRLTVV.

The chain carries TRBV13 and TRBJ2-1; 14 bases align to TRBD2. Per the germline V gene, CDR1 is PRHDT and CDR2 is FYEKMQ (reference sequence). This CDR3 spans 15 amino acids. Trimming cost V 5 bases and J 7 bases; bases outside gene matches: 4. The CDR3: CASSTGTSGSNEQFF. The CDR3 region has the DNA TGTGCCAGCAGCACAGGGACTAGCGGGAGTAATGAGCAGTTCTTC.

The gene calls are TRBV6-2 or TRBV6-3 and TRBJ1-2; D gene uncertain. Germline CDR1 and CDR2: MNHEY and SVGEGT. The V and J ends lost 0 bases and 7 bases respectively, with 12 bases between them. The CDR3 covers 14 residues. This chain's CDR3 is CASSYSGGSGGYTF. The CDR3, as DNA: TGTGCCAGCAGTTACTCCGGCGGGTCGGGTGGCTACACCTTC.

CDR3 nucleotides: TGTGCCAGCAGCCCACAGACAGCCCTCTCTGGGGCCAACGTCCTGACTTTC. It is translated as CASSPQTALSGANVLTF. The chain is built from TRBV9 and TRBJ2-6; possibly TRBD1 for D (5 bases). Deletions cut 4 bases from V and 0 bases from J, with 14 bases between. CDR3 length: 17 amino acids. Germline values: CDR1 SGDLS, CDR2 YYNGEE.

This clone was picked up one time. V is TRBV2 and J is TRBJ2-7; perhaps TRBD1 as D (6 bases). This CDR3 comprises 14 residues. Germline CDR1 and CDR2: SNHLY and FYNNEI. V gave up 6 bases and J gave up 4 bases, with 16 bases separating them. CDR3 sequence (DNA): TGTGCCAGCAGCCGGGACACGGCAGCTTACGAGCAGTACTTC. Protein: CASSRDTAAYEQYF.

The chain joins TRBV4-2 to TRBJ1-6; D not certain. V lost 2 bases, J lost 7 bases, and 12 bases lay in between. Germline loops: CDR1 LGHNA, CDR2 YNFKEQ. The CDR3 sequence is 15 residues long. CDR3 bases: TGTGCCAGCAGCCAACAGGCTGATACGAATTCACCCCTCCACTTT. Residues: CASSQQADTNSPLHF.

This chain's CDR3 is CASSLSQTRGYTF. CDR3 DNA: TGTGCCAGCAGCTTATCACAGACTAGGGGCTACACCTTC. The chain links TRBV5-6 to TRBJ1-2; D is undetermined. This CDR3 is 13 amino acids long. Trimming took off 2 bases at V and 8 bases at J, with 13 bases between the two ends. Germline-derived CDR1 and CDR2 are SGHDT and YYEEEE.

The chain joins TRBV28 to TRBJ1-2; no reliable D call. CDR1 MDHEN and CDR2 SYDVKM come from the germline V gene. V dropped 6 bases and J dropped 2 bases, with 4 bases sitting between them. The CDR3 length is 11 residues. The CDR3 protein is CASSYNYGYTF. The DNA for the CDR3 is TGTGCCAGCAGCTACAACTATGGCTACACCTTC.

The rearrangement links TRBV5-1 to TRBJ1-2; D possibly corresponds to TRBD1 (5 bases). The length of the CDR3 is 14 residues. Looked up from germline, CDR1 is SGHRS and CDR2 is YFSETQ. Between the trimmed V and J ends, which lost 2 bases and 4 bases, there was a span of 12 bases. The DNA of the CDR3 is TGCGCCAGCAGCTTTGGGGGAGGCGCCTATGGCTACACCTTC. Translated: CASSFGGGAYGYTF.

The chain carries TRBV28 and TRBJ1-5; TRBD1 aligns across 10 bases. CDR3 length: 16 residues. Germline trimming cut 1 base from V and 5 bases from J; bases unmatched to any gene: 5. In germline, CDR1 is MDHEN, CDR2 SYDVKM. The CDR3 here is CASSLLGDRGDQPQHF. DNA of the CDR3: TGTGCCAGCAGTTTATTAGGGGACAGGGGAGATCAGCCCCAGCATTTT.

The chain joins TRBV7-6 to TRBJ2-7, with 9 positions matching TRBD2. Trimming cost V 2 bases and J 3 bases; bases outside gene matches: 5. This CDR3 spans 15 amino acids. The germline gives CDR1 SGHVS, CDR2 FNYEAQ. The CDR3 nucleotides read TGTGCCAGCAGCTTACTGACTAGCGGTGACTACGAGCAGTACTTC. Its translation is CASSLLTSGDYEQYF.

As DNA, the CDR3 is TGTGCCAGCAGTGAGGGAACTAGCGTCGGGGAGACCCAGTACTTC. Protein product: CASSEGTSVGETQYF. This chain joins TRBV25-1 and TRBJ2-5; TRBD2 aligns across 7 bases. Per germline, CDR1 MGHDK and CDR2 SYGVNS. The CDR3 runs to 15 residues. V lost 3 bases and J lost 5; bases outside the gene matches: 9.

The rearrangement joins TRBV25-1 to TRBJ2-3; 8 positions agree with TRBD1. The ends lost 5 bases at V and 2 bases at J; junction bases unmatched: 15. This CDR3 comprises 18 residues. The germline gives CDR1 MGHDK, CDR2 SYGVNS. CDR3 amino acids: CASSTSDTGTGPTDTQYF. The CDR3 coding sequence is TGTGCCAGCAGTACATCGGACACCGGGACAGGTCCCACAGATACGCAGTATTTT.

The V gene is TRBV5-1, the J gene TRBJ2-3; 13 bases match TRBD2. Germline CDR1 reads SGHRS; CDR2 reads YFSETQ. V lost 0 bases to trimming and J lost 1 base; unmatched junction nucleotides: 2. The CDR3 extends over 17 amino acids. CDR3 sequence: CASSLGLAGGGTDTQYF. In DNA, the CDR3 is TGCGCCAGCAGCTTGGGACTAGCGGGAGGTGGCACAGATACGCAGTATTTT.